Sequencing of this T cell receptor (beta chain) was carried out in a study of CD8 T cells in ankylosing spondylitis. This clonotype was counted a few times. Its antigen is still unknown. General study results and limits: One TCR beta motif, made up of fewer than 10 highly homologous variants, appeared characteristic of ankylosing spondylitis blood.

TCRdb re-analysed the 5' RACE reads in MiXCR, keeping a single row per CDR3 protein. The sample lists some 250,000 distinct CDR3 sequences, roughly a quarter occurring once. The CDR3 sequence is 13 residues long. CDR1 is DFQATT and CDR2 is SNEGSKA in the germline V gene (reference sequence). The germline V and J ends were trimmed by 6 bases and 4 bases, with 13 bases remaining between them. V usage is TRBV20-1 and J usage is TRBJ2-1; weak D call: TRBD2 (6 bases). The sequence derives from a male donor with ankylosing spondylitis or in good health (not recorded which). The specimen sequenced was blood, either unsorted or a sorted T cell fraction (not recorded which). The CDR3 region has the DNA TGCAGTGCCGCCCCCGGGACTTACAATGAGCAGTTCTTC. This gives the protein CSAAPGTYNEQFF.